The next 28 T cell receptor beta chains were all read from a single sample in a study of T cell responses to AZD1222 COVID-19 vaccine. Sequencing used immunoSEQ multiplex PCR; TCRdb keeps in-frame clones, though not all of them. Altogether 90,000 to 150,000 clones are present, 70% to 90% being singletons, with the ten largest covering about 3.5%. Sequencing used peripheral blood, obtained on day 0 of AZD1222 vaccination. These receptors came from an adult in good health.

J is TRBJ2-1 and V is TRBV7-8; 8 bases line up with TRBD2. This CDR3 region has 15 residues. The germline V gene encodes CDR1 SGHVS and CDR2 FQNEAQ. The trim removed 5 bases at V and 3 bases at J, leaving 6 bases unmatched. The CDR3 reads CASSQTSDHYNEQFF. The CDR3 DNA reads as TGTGCCAGCAGCCAGACTAGCGACCACTACAATGAGCAGTTCTTC.

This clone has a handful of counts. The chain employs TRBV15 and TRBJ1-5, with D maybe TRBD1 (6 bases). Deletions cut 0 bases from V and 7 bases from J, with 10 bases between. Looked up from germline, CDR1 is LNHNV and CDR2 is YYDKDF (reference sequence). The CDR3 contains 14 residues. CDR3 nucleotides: TGTGCCACCAGCAGAGACAGGGGAGGCCAGCCCCAGCATTTT. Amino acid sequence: CATSRDRGGQPQHF.

As DNA, the CDR3 is TGTGCCAGCAGCCCCGGGACAGGTAGGGTGAACACTGAAGCTTTCTTT. Its translation is CASSPGTGRVNTEAFF. The rearrangement joins TRBV7-2 to TRBJ1-1, with 8 bases fitting TRBD1. The CDR3 sequence is 16 residues long. J was trimmed by 0 bases and V by 5 bases; bases with no gene match: 8. Germline CDR1 reads SGHTA; CDR2 reads FQGNSA.

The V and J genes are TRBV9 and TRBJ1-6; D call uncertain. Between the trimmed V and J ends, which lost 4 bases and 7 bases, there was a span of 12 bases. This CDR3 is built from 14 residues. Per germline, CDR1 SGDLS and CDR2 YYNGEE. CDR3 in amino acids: CASSPIPPNSPLHF. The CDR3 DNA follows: TGTGCCAGCAGCCCGATCCCCCCAAATTCACCCCTCCACTTT.

CDR3 coding DNA: TGCGCCAGCAGCCAAGATGGAGGCCGACCCGCCAGGAAAGCTTTCTTT. It yields the protein CASSQDGGRPARKAFF. The genes are TRBV4-1 and TRBJ1-1; no clear D. The CDR3 is made up of 16 amino acids. The V gene's germline CDR1 is MGHRA and CDR2 YSYEKL. V dropped 0 bases and J dropped 9 bases, with 20 bases sitting between them.

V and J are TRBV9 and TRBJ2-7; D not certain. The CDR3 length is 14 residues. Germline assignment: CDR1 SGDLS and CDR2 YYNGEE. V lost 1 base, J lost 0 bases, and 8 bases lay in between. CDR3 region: CASSVRPHSYEQYF. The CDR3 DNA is TGTGCCAGCAGCGTACGACCACACTCCTACGAGCAGTACTTC.

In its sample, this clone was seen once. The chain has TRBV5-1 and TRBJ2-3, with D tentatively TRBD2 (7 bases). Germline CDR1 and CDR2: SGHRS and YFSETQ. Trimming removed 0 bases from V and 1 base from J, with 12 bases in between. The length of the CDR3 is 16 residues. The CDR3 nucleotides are TGCGCCAGCAGCTTGGGGGGGGGCCGGGGCACAGATACGCAGTATTTT. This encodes CASSLGGGRGTDTQYF.

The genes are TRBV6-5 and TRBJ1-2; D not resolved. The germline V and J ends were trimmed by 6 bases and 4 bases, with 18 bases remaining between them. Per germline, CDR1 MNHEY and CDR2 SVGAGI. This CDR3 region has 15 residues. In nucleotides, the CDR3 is TGTGCCAGCAGGATAGACACCGACGCCATCTATGGCTACACCTTC. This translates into CASRIDTDAIYGYTF.

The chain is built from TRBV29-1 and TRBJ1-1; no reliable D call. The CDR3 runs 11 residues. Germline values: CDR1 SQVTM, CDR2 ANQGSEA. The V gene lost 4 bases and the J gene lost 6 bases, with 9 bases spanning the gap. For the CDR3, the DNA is TGCAGCGTTGGGGGTGGGTCTGAAGCTTTCTTT. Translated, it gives CSVGGGSEAFF.

CDR3 in DNA: TGTGCCAGTAGTCCGGGGAGGCAAAGGGCTGAAGCTTTCTTT. Translation gives CASSPGRQRAEAFF. The chain recombines TRBV19 with TRBJ1-1; D is unresolved. This CDR3 region has 14 residues. CDR1 LNHDA and CDR2 SQIVND come from the germline V gene (reference sequence). Trimming removed 5 bases at V and 6 bases at J, with 16 bases between. Full variable domain (outside the CDR3, taken from reference TRBV19 and TRBJ1-1): DGGITQSPKYLFRKEGQNVTLSCEQNLNHDAMYWYRQDPGQGLRLIYYSQIVNDFQKGDIAEGYSVSREKKESFPLTVTSAQKNPTAFYLCASSPGRQRAEAFFGQGTRLTVV.

The CDR3 DNA reads as TGTGCCAGTAGTCCGGGGGCGGAAGGCTACACCTTC. It specifies CASSPGAEGYTF. V and J are TRBV19 and TRBJ1-2, with D possibly TRBD1 on 6 matching bases. V gave up 5 bases and J gave up 8 bases, with 12 bases separating them. The germline gives CDR1 LNHDA, CDR2 SQIVND (reference sequence). This CDR3 region has 12 residues.

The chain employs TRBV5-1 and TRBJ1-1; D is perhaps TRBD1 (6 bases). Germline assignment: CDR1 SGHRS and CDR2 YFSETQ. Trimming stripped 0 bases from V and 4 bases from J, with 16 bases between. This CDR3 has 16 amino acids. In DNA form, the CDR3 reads TGCGCCAGCAGCTTGGGGGGCAGGGGAGTGGGCACTGAAGCTTTCTTT. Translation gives CASSLGGRGVGTEAFF. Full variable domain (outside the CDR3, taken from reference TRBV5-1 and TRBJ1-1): KAGVTQTPRYLIKTRGQQVTLSCSPISGHRSVSWYQQTPGQGLQFLFEYFSETQRNKGNFPGRFSGRQFSNSRSEMNVSTLELGDSALYLCASSLGGRGVGTEAFFGQGTRLTVV.

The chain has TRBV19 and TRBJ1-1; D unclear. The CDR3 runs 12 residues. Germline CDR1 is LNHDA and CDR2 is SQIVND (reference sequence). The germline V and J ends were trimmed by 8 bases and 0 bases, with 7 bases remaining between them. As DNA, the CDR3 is TGTGCCAGTCTGAGGGTGAACACTGAAGCTTTCTTT. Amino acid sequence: CASLRVNTEAFF.

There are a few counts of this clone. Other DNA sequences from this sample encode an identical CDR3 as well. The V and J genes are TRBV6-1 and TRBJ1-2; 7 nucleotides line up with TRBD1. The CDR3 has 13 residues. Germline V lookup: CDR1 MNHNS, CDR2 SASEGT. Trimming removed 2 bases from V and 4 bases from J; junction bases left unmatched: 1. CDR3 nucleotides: TGTGCCAGCAGTGAACAGGGGGGCTATGGCTACACCTTC. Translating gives CASSEQGGYGYTF.

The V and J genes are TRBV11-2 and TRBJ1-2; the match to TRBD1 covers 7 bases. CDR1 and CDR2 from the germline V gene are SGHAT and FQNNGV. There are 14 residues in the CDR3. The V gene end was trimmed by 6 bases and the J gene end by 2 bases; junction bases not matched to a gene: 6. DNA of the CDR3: TGTGCCAGCAGTCCGGGACAGACAAACTATGGCTACACCTTC. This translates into CASSPGQTNYGYTF.

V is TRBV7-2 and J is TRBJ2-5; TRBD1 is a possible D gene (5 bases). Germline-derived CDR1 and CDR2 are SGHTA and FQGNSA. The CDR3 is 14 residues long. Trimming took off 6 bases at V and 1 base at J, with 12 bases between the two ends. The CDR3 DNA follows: TGTGCCAGCAGACCGCTAGGGGCCCAAGAGACCCAGTACTTC. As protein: CASRPLGAQETQYF.

CDR3 loop: CASTRGNQPQHF. The CDR3, as DNA: TGTGCCAGCACCCGGGGCAATCAGCCCCAGCATTTT. The chain links TRBV7-2 to TRBJ1-5, with unresolved D. The CDR3 runs to 12 residues. CDR1 and CDR2 (germline): SGHTA, FQGNSA. Deletions cut 7 bases from V and 2 bases from J, with 6 bases between.

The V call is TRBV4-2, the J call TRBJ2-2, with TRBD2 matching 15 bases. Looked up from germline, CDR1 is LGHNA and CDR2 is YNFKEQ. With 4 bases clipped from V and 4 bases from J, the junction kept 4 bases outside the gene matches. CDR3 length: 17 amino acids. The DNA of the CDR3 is TGTGCCAGCAGCCCTTCGGGACTAGCGGGGGGCACCGGGGAGCTGTTTTTT. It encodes CASSPSGLAGGTGELFF.

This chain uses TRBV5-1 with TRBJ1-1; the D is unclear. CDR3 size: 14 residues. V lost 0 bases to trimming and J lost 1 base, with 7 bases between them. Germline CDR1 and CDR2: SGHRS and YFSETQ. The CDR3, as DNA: TGCGCCAGCAGCTTGGGGGGAAGGAACACTGAAGCTTTCTTT. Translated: CASSLGGRNTEAFF.

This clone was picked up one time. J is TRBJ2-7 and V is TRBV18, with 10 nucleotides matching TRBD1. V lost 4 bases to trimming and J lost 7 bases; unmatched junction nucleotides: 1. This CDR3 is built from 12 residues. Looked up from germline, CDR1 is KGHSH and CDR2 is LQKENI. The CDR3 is CASSRDRGEQYF. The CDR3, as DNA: TGTGCCAGCTCACGGGACAGGGGAGAGCAGTACTTC.

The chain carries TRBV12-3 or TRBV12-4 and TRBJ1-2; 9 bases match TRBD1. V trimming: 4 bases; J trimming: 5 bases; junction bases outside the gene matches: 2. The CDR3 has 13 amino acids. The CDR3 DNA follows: TGTGCCAGCAGTTACGGGACAGGGTATGGCTACACCTTC. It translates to CASSYGTGYGYTF.

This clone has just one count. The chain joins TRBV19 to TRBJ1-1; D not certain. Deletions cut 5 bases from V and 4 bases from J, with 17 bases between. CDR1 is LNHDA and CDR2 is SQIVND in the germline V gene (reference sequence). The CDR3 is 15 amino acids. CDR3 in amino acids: CASSRAVIRGTEAFF. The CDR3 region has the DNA TGTGCCAGTAGTCGGGCGGTTATCCGGGGCACTGAAGCTTTCTTT.

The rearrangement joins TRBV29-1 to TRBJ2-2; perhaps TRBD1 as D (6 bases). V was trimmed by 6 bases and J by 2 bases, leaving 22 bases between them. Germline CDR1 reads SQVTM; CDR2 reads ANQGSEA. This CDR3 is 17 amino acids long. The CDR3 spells CSVQGKAGSRNTGELFF. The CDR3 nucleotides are TGCAGCGTACAGGGTAAAGCAGGGTCAAGAAACACCGGGGAGCTGTTTTTT.

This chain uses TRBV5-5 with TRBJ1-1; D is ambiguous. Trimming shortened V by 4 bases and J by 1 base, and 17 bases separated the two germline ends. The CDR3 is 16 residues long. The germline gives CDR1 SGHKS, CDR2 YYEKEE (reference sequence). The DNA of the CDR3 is TGTGCCAGCAGCCCCTTTCTATTGGCGACGAACACTGAAGCTTTCTTT. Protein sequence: CASSPFLLATNTEAFF.

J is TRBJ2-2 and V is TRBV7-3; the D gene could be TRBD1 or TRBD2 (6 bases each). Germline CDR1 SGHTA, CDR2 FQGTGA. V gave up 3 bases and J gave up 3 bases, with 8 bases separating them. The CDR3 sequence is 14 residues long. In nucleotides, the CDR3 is TGTGCCAGCAGCTTGGGGGGCCACACCGGGGAGCTGTTTTTT. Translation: CASSLGGHTGELFF.

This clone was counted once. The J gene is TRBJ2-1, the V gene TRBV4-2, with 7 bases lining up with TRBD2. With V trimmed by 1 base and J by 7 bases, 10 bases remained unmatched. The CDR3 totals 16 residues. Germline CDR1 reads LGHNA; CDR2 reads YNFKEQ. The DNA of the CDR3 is TGTGCCAGCAGCCAAGGTCCGGCTAGCGGTATGAATGAGCAGTTCTTC. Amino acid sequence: CASSQGPASGMNEQFF.

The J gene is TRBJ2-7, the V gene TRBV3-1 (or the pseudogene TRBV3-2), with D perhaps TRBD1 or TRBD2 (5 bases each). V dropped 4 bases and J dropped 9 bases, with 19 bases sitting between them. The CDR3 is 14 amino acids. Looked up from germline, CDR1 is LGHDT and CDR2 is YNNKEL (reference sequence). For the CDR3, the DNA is TGTGCCAGCAGCCCCCGGGGCGATGTCTGGGGGCAGTACTTC. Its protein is CASSPRGDVWGQYF.

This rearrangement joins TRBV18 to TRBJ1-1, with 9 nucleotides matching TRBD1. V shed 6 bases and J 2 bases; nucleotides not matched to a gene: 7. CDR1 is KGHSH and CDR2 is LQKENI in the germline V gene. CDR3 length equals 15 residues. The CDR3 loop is CASSPDTGGNTEAFF. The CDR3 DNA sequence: TGTGCCAGCTCCCCGGATACAGGGGGCAACACTGAAGCTTTCTTT.